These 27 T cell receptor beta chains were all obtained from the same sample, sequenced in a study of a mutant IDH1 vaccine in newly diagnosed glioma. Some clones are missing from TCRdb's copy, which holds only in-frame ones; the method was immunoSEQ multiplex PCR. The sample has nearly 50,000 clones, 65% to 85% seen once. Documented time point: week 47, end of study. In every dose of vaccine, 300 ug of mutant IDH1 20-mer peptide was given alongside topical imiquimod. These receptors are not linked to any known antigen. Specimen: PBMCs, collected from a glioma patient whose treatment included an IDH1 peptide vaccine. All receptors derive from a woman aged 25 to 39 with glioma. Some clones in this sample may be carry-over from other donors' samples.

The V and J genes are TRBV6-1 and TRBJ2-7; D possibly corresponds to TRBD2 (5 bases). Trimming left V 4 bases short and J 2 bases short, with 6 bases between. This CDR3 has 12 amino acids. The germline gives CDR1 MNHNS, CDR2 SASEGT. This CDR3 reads CASSGGTYEQYF. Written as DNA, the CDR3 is TGTGCCAGCAGTGGAGGGACCTACGAGCAGTACTTC.

The CDR3 bases are TGTGCCAGCAGTCATAGCGGGGCAAGCTCCTACAATGAGCAGTTCTTC. Its protein is CASSHSGASSYNEQFF. This chain connects TRBV6-4 to TRBJ2-1; 8 positions agree with TRBD2. Germline trimming cut 5 bases from V and 0 bases from J; bases unmatched to any gene: 6. The germline CDR1 and CDR2 sequences are MRHNA and SNTAGT. This CDR3 contains 16 residues.

The CDR3 sequence is CASSIGTGGANYGYTF. The CDR3 DNA follows: TGTGCCAGTAGTATCGGGACAGGGGGTGCTAACTATGGCTACACCTTC. The V and J genes are TRBV19 and TRBJ1-2; TRBD1 aligns across 11 bases. The V gene's germline CDR1 is LNHDA and CDR2 SQIVND (reference sequence). Trimming took 3 bases from V and 0 from J; bases not matched to a gene: 3. The CDR3 has 16 residues.

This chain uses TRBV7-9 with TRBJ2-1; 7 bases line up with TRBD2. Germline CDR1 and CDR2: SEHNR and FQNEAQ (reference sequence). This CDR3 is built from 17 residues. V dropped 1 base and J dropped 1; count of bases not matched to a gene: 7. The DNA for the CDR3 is TGTGCCAGCAGCTTAGTTTTGCTAGCGGAGTCCTACAATGAGCAGTTCTTC. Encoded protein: CASSLVLLAESYNEQFF.

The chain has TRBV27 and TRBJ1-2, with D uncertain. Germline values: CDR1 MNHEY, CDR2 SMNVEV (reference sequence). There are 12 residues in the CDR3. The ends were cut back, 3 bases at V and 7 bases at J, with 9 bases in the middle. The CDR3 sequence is CASSFHGPGYTF. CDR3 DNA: TGTGCCAGCAGTTTCCACGGCCCTGGCTACACCTTC.

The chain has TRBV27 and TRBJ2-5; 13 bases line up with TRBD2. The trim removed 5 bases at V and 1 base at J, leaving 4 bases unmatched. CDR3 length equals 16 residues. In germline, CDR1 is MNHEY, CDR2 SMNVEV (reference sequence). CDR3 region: CASSGGTSGIQETQYF. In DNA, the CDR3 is TGTGCCAGCAGTGGAGGGACTAGCGGGATCCAAGAGACCCAGTACTTC.

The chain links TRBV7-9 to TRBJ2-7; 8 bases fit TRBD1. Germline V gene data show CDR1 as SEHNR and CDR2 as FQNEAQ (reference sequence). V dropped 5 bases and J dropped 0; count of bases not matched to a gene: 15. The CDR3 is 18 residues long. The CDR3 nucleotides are TGTGCCAGCAGCCTACAGACAGTGGACAGGGACCACTCCTACGAGCAGTACTTC. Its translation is CASSLQTVDRDHSYEQYF.

The CDR3 region is CASSLDRRTEAFF. The CDR3 nucleotides read TGTGCCAGCAGCCTGGACAGAAGGACTGAAGCTTTCTTT. The rearrangement uses TRBV6-5 and TRBJ1-1, with D maybe TRBD1 (6 bases). Trimming stripped 6 bases from V and 5 bases from J, with 13 bases between. The CDR3 is 13 residues long. CDR1 is MNHEY, CDR2 SVGAGI, per germline.

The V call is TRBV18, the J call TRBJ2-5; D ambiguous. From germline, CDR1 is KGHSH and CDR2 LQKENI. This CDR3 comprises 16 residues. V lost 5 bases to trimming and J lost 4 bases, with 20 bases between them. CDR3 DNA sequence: TGTGCCAGCTCATCCCGGACCTTGATCGGCCCAGAGACCCAGTACTTC. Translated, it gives CASSSRTLIGPETQYF.

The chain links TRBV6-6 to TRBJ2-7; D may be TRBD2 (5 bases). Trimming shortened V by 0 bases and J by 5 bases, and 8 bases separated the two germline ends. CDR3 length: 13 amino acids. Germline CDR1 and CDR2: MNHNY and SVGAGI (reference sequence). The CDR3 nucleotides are TGTGCCAGCAGTTACTCGGCGGGCGACGAGCAGTACTTC. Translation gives CASSYSAGDEQYF.

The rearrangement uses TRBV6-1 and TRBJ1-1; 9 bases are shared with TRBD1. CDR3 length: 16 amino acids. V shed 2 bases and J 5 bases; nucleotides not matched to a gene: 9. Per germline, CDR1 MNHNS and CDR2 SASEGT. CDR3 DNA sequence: TGTGCCAGCAGTGAAAGGCTAGGGACAGGGTCGACTGAAGCTTTCTTT. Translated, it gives CASSERLGTGSTEAFF.

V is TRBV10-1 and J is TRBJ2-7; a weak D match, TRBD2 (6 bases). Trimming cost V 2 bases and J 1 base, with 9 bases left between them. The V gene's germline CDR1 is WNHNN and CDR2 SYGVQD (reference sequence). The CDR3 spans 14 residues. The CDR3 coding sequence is TGCGCCAGCAGTGAGGGGCTAGCGTCCTACGAGCAGTACTTC. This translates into CASSEGLASYEQYF.

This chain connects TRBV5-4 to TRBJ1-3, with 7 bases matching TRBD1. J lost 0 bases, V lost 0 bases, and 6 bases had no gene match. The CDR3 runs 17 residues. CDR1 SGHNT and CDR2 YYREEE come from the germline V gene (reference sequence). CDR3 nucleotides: TGTGCCAGCAGCTTGGGATATAGGGACAGCTCTGGAAACACCATATATTTT. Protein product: CASSLGYRDSSGNTIYF.

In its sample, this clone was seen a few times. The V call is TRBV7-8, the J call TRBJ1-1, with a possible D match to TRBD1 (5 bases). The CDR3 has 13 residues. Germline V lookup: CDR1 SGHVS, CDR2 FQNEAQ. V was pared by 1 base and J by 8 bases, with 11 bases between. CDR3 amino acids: CASSLEGYQEAFF. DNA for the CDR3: TGTGCCAGCAGCTTAGAGGGGTACCAAGAAGCTTTCTTT.

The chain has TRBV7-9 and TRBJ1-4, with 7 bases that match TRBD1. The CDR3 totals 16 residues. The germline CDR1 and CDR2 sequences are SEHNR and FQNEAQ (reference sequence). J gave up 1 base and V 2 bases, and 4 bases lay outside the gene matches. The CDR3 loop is CASSLSAGGTNEKLFF. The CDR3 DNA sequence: TGTGCCAGCAGCTTAAGCGCAGGGGGAACTAATGAAAAACTGTTTTTT.

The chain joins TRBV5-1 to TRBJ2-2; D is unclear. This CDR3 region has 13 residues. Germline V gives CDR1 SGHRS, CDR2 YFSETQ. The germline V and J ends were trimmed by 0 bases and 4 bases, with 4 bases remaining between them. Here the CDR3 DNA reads TGCGCCAGCAGCTTGGTCGGCACCGGGGAGCTGTTTTTT. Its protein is CASSLVGTGELFF.

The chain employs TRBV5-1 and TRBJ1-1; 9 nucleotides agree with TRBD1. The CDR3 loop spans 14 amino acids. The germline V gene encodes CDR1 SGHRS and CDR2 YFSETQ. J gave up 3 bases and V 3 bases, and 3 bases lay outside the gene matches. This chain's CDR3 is CASSWTGVHTEAFF. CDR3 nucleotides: TGCGCCAGCAGCTGGACAGGGGTACACACTGAAGCTTTCTTT. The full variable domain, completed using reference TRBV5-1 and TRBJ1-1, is KAGVTQTPRYLIKTRGQQVTLSCSPISGHRSVSWYQQTPGQGLQFLFEYFSETQRNKGNFPGRFSGRQFSNSRSEMNVSTLELGDSALYLCASSWTGVHTEAFFGQGTRLTVV.

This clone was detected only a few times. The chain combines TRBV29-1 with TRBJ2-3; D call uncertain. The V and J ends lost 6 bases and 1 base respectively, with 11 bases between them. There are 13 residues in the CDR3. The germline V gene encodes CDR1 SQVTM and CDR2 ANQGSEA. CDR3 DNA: TGCAGCGTAAGCATGGGCGGCACAGATACGCAGTATTTT. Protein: CSVSMGGTDTQYF.

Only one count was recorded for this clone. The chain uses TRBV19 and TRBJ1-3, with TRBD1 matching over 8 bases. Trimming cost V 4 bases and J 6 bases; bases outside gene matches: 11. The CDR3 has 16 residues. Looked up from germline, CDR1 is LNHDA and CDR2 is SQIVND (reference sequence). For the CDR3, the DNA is TGTGCCAGTAGTACACCCCCCCGGGACAGGTCAAACACCATATATTTT. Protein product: CASSTPPRDRSNTIYF.

The CDR3 loop reads CASSSTGMDEQFF. The CDR3 DNA follows: TGTGCCAGCAGCTCAACAGGGATGGATGAGCAGTTCTTC. The chain couples TRBV7-2 to TRBJ2-1, with D possibly matching TRBD1 (6 bases). V was cut by 4 bases and J by 8 bases, with 12 bases left in between. Germline V gene sequence: CDR1 SGHTA, CDR2 FQGNSA. The CDR3 runs to 13 residues.

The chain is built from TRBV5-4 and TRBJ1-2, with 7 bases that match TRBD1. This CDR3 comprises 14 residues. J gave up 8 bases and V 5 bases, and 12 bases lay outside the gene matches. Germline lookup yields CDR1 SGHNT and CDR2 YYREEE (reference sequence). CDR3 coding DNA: TGTGCCAGCAGTCTTACAGGGGACCGAGGGGGCTACACCTTC. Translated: CASSLTGDRGGYTF.

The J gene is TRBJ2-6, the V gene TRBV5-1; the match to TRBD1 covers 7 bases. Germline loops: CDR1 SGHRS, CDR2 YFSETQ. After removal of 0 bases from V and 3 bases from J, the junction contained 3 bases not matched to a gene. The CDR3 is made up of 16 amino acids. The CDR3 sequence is CASSLEQGYGANVLTF. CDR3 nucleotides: TGCGCCAGCAGCTTGGAACAGGGGTATGGGGCCAACGTCCTGACTTTC.

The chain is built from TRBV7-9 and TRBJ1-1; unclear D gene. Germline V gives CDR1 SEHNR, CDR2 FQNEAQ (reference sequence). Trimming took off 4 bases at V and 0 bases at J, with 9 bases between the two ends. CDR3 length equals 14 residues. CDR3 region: CASSSMALNTEAFF. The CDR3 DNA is TGTGCCAGCAGCTCGATGGCCTTGAACACTGAAGCTTTCTTT.

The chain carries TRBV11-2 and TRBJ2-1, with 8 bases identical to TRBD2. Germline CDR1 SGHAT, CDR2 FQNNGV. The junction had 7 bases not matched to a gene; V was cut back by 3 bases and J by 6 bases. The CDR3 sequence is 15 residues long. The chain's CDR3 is CASSFMGSGTNEQFF. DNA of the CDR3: TGTGCCAGCAGCTTTATGGGTAGCGGGACCAATGAGCAGTTCTTC.

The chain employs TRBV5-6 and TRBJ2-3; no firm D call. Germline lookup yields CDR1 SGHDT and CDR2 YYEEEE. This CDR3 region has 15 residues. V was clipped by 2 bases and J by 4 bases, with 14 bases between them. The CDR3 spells CASSFGVYFADTQYF. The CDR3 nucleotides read TGTGCCAGCAGCTTTGGGGTATACTTCGCAGATACGCAGTATTTT.

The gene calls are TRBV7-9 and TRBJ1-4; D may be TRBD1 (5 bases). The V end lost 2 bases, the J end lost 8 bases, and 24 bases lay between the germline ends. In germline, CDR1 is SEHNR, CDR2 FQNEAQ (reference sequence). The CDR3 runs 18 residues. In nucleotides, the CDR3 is TGTGCCAGCAGCTTATCGCCCGTTTTGGGGCCTAGGCGGGAAAAACTGTTTTTT. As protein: CASSLSPVLGPRREKLFF.

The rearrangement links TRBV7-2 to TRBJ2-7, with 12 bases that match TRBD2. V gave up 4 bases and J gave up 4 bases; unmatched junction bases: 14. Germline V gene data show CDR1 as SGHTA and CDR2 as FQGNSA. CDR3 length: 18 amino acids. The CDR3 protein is CASSSYALTSGRKYEQYF. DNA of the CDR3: TGTGCCAGCAGCTCATACGCCCTTACTAGCGGGAGGAAGTACGAGCAGTACTTC.